The 16 T cell receptor beta chains in this list originate from one sample, sequenced in a study of blood T cell repertoires in COVID-19. Here immunoSEQ multiplex PCR was the method, and the copy in TCRdb shows in-frame clones only, minus some. The sample records approximately 400,000 clones, more than 70% being singletons. Material for sequencing was PBMCs or T cells enriched from blood (not recorded which). These receptors all stem from a man aged 25-45 years who had recovered from COVID-19.

The chain has TRBV7-8 and TRBJ1-5, with D possibly being TRBD1 (6 bases). With 5 bases removed from V and 6 bases from J, the gap between germline ends came to 17 bases. Germline assignment: CDR1 SGHVS and CDR2 FQNEAQ. The CDR3 is made up of 15 amino acids. This CDR3 reads CASSRAQGEGQPQHF. The CDR3 DNA sequence: TGTGCCAGCAGCCGAGCACAGGGTGAGGGTCAGCCCCAGCATTTT.

CDR3 residues: CASSLWEDTEAFF. The CDR3 DNA follows: TGTGCCAGCAGTTTATGGGAGGACACTGAAGCTTTCTTT. V gene TRBV12-3 or TRBV12-4 combines with J gene TRBJ1-1; D call uncertain. This CDR3 spans 13 amino acids. Trimming shortened V by 2 bases and J by 3 bases, and 7 bases separated the two germline ends.

This rearrangement joins TRBV5-1 to TRBJ1-1; possible D gene TRBD1, 5 bases. The CDR3 has 13 residues. In germline, CDR1 is SGHRS, CDR2 YFSETQ. Between the trimmed V and J ends, which lost 4 bases and 0 bases, there was a span of 7 bases. CDR3 sequence: CASSGQVNTEAFF. CDR3 nucleotides: TGCGCCAGCAGCGGACAAGTGAACACTGAAGCTTTCTTT.

The chain employs TRBV5-1 and TRBJ2-2, with D unresolved. The germline V and J ends were trimmed by 2 bases and 2 bases, with 10 bases remaining between them. CDR3 length: 15 residues. Germline-derived CDR1 and CDR2 are SGHRS and YFSETQ. CDR3 nucleotides: TGCGCCAGCAGCTTTAGTCCGGGTAACACCGGGGAGCTGTTTTTT. Translated: CASSFSPGNTGELFF. The whole variable domain, remainder taken from reference TRBV5-1 and TRBJ2-2, is KAGVTQTPRYLIKTRGQQVTLSCSPISGHRSVSWYQQTPGQGLQFLFEYFSETQRNKGNFPGRFSGRQFSNSRSEMNVSTLELGDSALYLCASSFSPGNTGELFFGEGSRLTVL.

The CDR3 nucleotides are TGTGCCAGCAGCCAAGGGCGGGGCCGGGGCTATGGCTACACCTTC. This translates into CASSQGRGRGYGYTF. The chain employs TRBV3-1 (or the pseudogene TRBV3-2) and TRBJ1-2; the D gene is possibly TRBD1 (5 bases). Looked up from germline, CDR1 is LGHDT and CDR2 is YNNKEL (reference sequence). V was pared by 1 base and J by 4 bases, with 13 bases between. The CDR3 is made up of 15 amino acids.

This chain uses TRBV7-2 with TRBJ1-1; 9 nucleotides line up with TRBD1. V shed 1 base and J 0 bases; nucleotides not matched to a gene: 0. This CDR3 contains 15 residues. The V gene's germline CDR1 is SGHTA and CDR2 FQGNSA. The CDR3 region is CASSLGDRVNTEAFF. The CDR3 DNA reads TGTGCCAGCAGCTTAGGGGACAGGGTGAACACTGAAGCTTTCTTT.

This clone came up a few times. This chain links TRBV25-1 with TRBJ2-7, with 7 bases lining up with TRBD1. The junction had 3 bases not matched to a gene; V was cut back by 4 bases and J by 6 bases. In germline, CDR1 is MGHDK, CDR2 SYGVNS. This CDR3 has 12 residues. The CDR3 is CASSGQGGEQYF. CDR3 nucleotide sequence: TGTGCCAGCAGTGGACAGGGTGGCGAGCAGTACTTC.

V usage is TRBV5-1 and J usage is TRBJ2-5; possibly TRBD1 for D (6 bases). Trimming took 4 bases from V and 5 from J, leaving 12 bases between them. This CDR3 is 13 amino acids long. Germline V gene lookup returns CDR1 SGHRS and CDR2 YFSETQ. In DNA form, the CDR3 reads TGCGCCAGCAGCCCCGGGACATCGGAGACCCAGTACTTC. Its protein product is CASSPGTSETQYF.

The chain combines TRBV11-3 with TRBJ2-5; 8 bases are a match to TRBD1. Germline V lookup: CDR1 SGHNT, CDR2 YENEEA. Germline trimming cut 5 bases from V and 5 bases from J; bases unmatched to any gene: 4. This CDR3 contains 13 residues. For the CDR3, the DNA is TGTGCCAGCAGCCAGGGGGCGCAGGAGACCCAGTACTTC. This sequence encodes CASSQGAQETQYF.

The sample holds one count of this clone. The chain joins TRBV11-2 to TRBJ2-5, with a possible D match to TRBD1 (6 bases). CDR1 SGHAT and CDR2 FQNNGV come from the germline V gene. The CDR3 is 14 amino acids. V gave up 6 bases and J gave up 4 bases, with 15 bases separating them. The chain's CDR3 is CASSHTGPGETQYF. The CDR3 nucleotides are TGTGCCAGCAGTCATACAGGGCCGGGAGAGACCCAGTACTTC.

The chain uses TRBV5-1 and TRBJ2-3; D may be TRBD1 (6 bases). Trimming stripped 3 bases from V and 6 bases from J, with 17 bases between. The CDR3 length is 15 residues. Germline CDR1 and CDR2: SGHRS and YFSETQ. The CDR3 region is CASSWTLTGLDTQYF. CDR3 in DNA: TGCGCCAGCAGCTGGACCCTAACAGGGTTGGATACGCAGTATTTT.

This clone has just a few counts. The chain has TRBV6-5 and TRBJ2-3; possibly TRBD1 for D (7 bases). CDR3 length equals 15 residues. Germline-derived CDR1 and CDR2 are MNHEY and SVGAGI. V lost 0 bases to trimming and J lost 4 bases, with 11 bases between them. The CDR3 spells CASSYSGRGADTQYF. The CDR3 DNA follows: TGTGCCAGCAGTTACTCGGGCAGGGGGGCAGATACGCAGTATTTT.

The J gene is TRBJ1-1, the V gene TRBV27; D uncertain. V was cut by 4 bases and J by 2 bases, with 5 bases left in between. This CDR3 is 12 amino acids long. Per germline, CDR1 MNHEY and CDR2 SMNVEV (reference sequence). For the CDR3, the DNA is TGTGCCAGCAGTTCGGTTAACACTGAAGCTTTCTTT. Amino acid sequence: CASSSVNTEAFF.

CDR3 in amino acids: CASLGQGDNEQFF. CDR3 DNA: TGTGCCAGCCTGGGACAGGGGGACAATGAGCAGTTCTTC. This chain uses TRBV6-5 with TRBJ2-1; 11 bases align to TRBD1. The CDR3 is 13 amino acids. CDR1 is MNHEY and CDR2 is SVGAGI in the germline V gene. Losses at the gene ends were 8 bases for V and 5 bases for J; bases not matched to a gene: 2.

This clone has a single count. The rearrangement uses TRBV10-2 and TRBJ2-3; 13 bases line up with TRBD2. Trimming at V came to 6 bases and at J to 5 bases, leaving 5 bases not matched to a gene. Per germline, CDR1 WSHSY and CDR2 SAAADI. This CDR3 comprises 15 residues. The CDR3 spells CASRRTSGGGDTQYF. DNA for the CDR3: TGCGCCAGCAGGAGGACTAGCGGGGGTGGAGATACGCAGTATTTT.

The rearrangement links TRBV19 to TRBJ2-7; TRBD1 might be the D (6 bases). V lost 7 bases to trimming and J lost 2 bases, with 18 bases between them. The germline gives CDR1 LNHDA, CDR2 SQIVND (reference sequence). This CDR3 is 15 amino acids long. The CDR3, as DNA: TGTGCCAGTAAGGGCCGGGACATTGTCACCTACGAGCAGTACTTC. Translation: CASKGRDIVTYEQYF. The whole variable domain, filled in from reference TRBV19 and TRBJ2-7, reads DGGITQSPKYLFRKEGQNVTLSCEQNLNHDAMYWYRQDPGQGLRLIYYSQIVNDFQKGDIAEGYSVSREKKESFPLTVTSAQKNPTAFYLCASKGRDIVTYEQYFGPGTRLTVT.